The 26 T cell receptor beta chains below come from one sample, sequenced in a study of T cell responses to AZD1222 COVID-19 vaccine. Using immunoSEQ multiplex PCR, the repertoire was profiled, and TCRdb retains in-frame clones only, with some absent. The sample shows around 99,000 clones, about 89% of them seen only once. Sample: peripheral blood, taken 28 days after the second AZD1222 dose. These receptors were collected from an adult who received the AZD1222 COVID-19 vaccine.

This chain joins TRBV7-2 and TRBJ2-3; TRBD2 agrees at 13 bases. Unmatched junction bases numbered 8, after V lost 5 bases and J lost 6 bases. This CDR3 is 16 amino acids long. The V gene's germline CDR1 is SGHTA and CDR2 FQGNSA. DNA of the CDR3: TGTGCCAGCAGCCCGCGGACTAGCGGGAGAGCGGATACGCAGTATTTT. This sequence encodes CASSPRTSGRADTQYF.

This clone came up once. The V call is TRBV3-1 (or the pseudogene TRBV3-2), the J call TRBJ2-1, with 15 positions matching TRBD2. CDR1 LGHDT and CDR2 YNNKEL come from the germline V gene (reference sequence). J gave up 0 bases and V 3 bases, and 6 bases lay outside the gene matches. This CDR3 region has 19 residues. DNA for the CDR3: TGTGCCAGCAGCCAGGGACTAGCGGGAGGTCCTAGCTCCTACAATGAGCAGTTCTTC. It translates to CASSQGLAGGPSSYNEQFF.

The rearrangement links TRBV5-6 to TRBJ1-3; 7 bases align to TRBD1. The germline gives CDR1 SGHDT, CDR2 YYEEEE. CDR3 length: 16 amino acids. V lost 1 base, J lost 0 bases, and 4 bases stayed unmatched. The CDR3 here is CASSLKTGHSGNTIYF. The CDR3 DNA sequence: TGTGCCAGCAGCTTGAAGACAGGGCACTCTGGAAACACCATATATTTT.

The chain has TRBV5-1 and TRBJ2-5, with 9 bases aligning to TRBD2. This CDR3 region has 15 residues. Germline V lookup: CDR1 SGHRS, CDR2 YFSETQ. The junction had 7 bases not matched to a gene; V was cut back by 2 bases and J by 5 bases. CDR3 bases: TGCGCCAGCAGCTTCTCTCTAGCGGGACTTGAGACCCAGTACTTC. Translated, it gives CASSFSLAGLETQYF.

The chain couples TRBV3-1 (or the pseudogene TRBV3-2) to TRBJ1-6; 7 nucleotides match TRBD1. The J segment lost 8 bases and the V segment lost 4 bases, leaving 2 bases of the junction unmatched. The CDR3 is 13 residues long. The germline gives CDR1 LGHDT, CDR2 YNNKEL (reference sequence). The CDR3 nucleotides read TGTGCCAGCAGCCCGGACAGGTATTCACCCCTCCACTTT. Protein: CASSPDRYSPLHF.

CDR3 protein: CSATDITGTSEPGEQFF. The CDR3, as DNA: TGCAGTGCTACTGACATCACCGGGACTAGCGAGCCGGGTGAGCAGTTCTTC. The V call is TRBV20-1, the J call TRBJ2-1; 10 nucleotides line up with TRBD2. Losses at the gene ends were 4 bases for V and 9 bases for J; bases not matched to a gene: 18. CDR1 and CDR2 (germline): DFQATT, SNEGSKA (reference sequence). The CDR3 runs to 17 residues.

The genes are TRBV5-1 and TRBJ2-5, with 7 nucleotides matching TRBD1. The CDR3 extends over 17 amino acids. V shed 0 bases, J shed 0 bases, and the junction held 8 bases outside the gene matches. Germline CDR1 is SGHRS and CDR2 is YFSETQ. CDR3 sequence reads: CASSLGSGGAYQETQYF. CDR3 DNA sequence: TGCGCCAGCAGCTTGGGGTCAGGGGGTGCGTACCAAGAGACCCAGTACTTC. The entire variable domain, with the rest obtained from reference TRBV5-1 and TRBJ2-5, is as follows: KAGVTQTPRYLIKTRGQQVTLSCSPISGHRSVSWYQQTPGQGLQFLFEYFSETQRNKGNFPGRFSGRQFSNSRSEMNVSTLELGDSALYLCASSLGSGGAYQETQYFGPGTRLLVL.

The rearrangement links TRBV19 to TRBJ1-5; D may be TRBD1 (5 bases). The CDR3 is made up of 15 amino acids. Germline-derived CDR1 and CDR2 are LNHDA and SQIVND (reference sequence). The germline V and J ends were trimmed by 2 bases and 3 bases, with 11 bases remaining between them. The CDR3 region is CASSIIRAPNQPQHF. As DNA, the CDR3 is TGTGCCAGTAGTATAATCAGGGCACCCAATCAGCCCCAGCATTTT.

This chain connects TRBV3-1 (or the pseudogene TRBV3-2) to TRBJ2-7, with a tentative D call TRBD1 (5 bases). The CDR3 has 13 amino acids. Germline CDR1 is LGHDT and CDR2 is YNNKEL (reference sequence). Trimming shortened V by 4 bases and J by 5 bases, and 12 bases separated the two germline ends. The CDR3 sequence: CASSPLAGNEQYF. The CDR3 DNA sequence: TGTGCCAGCAGCCCCCTGGCAGGGAACGAGCAGTACTTC.

The chain joins TRBV6-4 to TRBJ2-1, with TRBD1 matching over 7 bases. Losses at the gene ends were 2 bases for V and 8 bases for J; bases not matched to a gene: 3. CDR1 and CDR2 (germline): MRHNA, SNTAGT. The CDR3 extends over 13 amino acids. CDR3 sequence reads: CASSDRGLDEQFF. CDR3 in DNA: TGTGCCAGCAGTGACAGGGGGCTCGATGAGCAGTTCTTC.

The rearrangement uses TRBV28 and TRBJ1-6, with 7 bases matching TRBD1. This CDR3 has 14 residues. V gave up 3 bases and J gave up 9 bases; unmatched junction bases: 5. Germline V gives CDR1 MDHEN, CDR2 SYDVKM. The chain's CDR3 is CASSFVKGASPLHF. Written as DNA, the CDR3 is TGTGCCAGCAGTTTCGTTAAGGGGGCTTCACCCCTCCACTTT.

CDR3 nucleotides: TGTGCCAGCAGCCCAGACAGGGGCTATGAAAAACTGTTTTTT. It encodes CASSPDRGYEKLFF. The chain links TRBV5-4 to TRBJ1-4; 8 nucleotides line up with TRBD1. Germline V CDR1 and CDR2: SGHNT, YYREEE (reference sequence). Trimming at V came to 4 bases and at J to 6 bases, leaving 5 bases not matched to a gene. CDR3 length: 14 amino acids.

This sequence joins TRBV18 and TRBJ1-1; D is unclear. Germline V lookup: CDR1 KGHSH, CDR2 LQKENI. The CDR3 is 15 residues long. Trimming stripped 2 bases from V and 2 bases from J, with 12 bases between. The CDR3 sequence is CASSPSAGSNTEAFF. DNA for the CDR3: TGTGCCAGCTCACCATCGGCGGGCAGTAACACTGAAGCTTTCTTT.

In nucleotides, the CDR3 is TGTGCCAGCAGCTTAGTTGGGGGATCCACAGATACGCAGTATTTT. Translation: CASSLVGGSTDTQYF. This chain links TRBV11-2 with TRBJ2-3; the D call may be TRBD1 or TRBD2 (5 bases each). The CDR3 is 15 amino acids. CDR1 and CDR2 (germline): SGHAT, FQNNGV. Trimming removed 1 base from V and 2 bases from J, with 10 bases in between. Supplemented by reference TRBV11-2 and TRBJ2-3, the full variable domain reads EAGVAQSPRYKIIEKRQSVAFWCNPISGHATLYWYQQILGQGPKLLIQFQNNGVVDDSQLPKDRFSAERLKGVDSTLKIQPAKLEDSAVYLCASSLVGGSTDTQYFGPGTRLTVL.

The chain couples TRBV6-5 to TRBJ1-1; D is uncertain. CDR3 size: 14 residues. Trimming left V 6 bases short and J 0 bases short, with 11 bases between. Per the germline V gene, CDR1 is MNHEY and CDR2 is SVGAGI. CDR3 sequence: CASRIDGLNTEAFF. The CDR3 coding sequence is TGTGCCAGCAGGATCGACGGTCTGAACACTGAAGCTTTCTTT.

The rearrangement joins TRBV6-2 or TRBV6-3 to TRBJ2-7, with D perhaps matching TRBD1 (6 bases). This CDR3 has 18 amino acids. Germline V gene data show CDR1 as MNHEY and CDR2 as SVGEGT. Deletions cut 0 bases from V and 3 bases from J, with 21 bases between. The CDR3 is CASSYSERTGPLLYEQYF. CDR3 coding DNA: TGTGCCAGCAGTTACTCCGAGAGAACAGGGCCTCTTCTCTACGAGCAGTACTTC.

The CDR3 protein is CASSYSLRNTEAFF. The CDR3 DNA reads TGTGCCAGCAGTTACTCCCTTAGAAATACTGAAGCTTTCTTT. The J gene is TRBJ1-1, the V gene TRBV6-5; D is unresolved. CDR1 MNHEY and CDR2 SVGAGI come from the germline V gene. The CDR3 spans 14 residues. Trimming took 0 bases from V and 5 from J, leaving 10 bases between them.

The rearrangement joins TRBV27 to TRBJ1-6; D may be TRBD1 (5 bases). The CDR3 contains 13 residues. V was clipped by 10 bases and J by 8 bases, with 15 bases between them. Germline V gene lookup returns CDR1 MNHEY and CDR2 SMNVEV (reference sequence). The CDR3 DNA follows: TGTGCCACCTCCGGGACCTGGGATTCACCCCTCCACTTT. Protein product: CATSGTWDSPLHF.

This chain links TRBV10-1 with TRBJ2-1; 11 bases are shared with TRBD2. With 2 bases clipped from V and 8 bases from J, the junction kept 5 bases outside the gene matches. Germline CDR1 WNHNN, CDR2 SYGVQD (reference sequence). This CDR3 spans 15 amino acids. The CDR3 DNA follows: TGCGCCAGCAGTGAGGCTAGCGGGGGGCCGGATGAGCAGTTCTTC. It encodes CASSEASGGPDEQFF.

The chain combines TRBV11-3 with TRBJ2-3, with 14 bases that match TRBD2. Germline V CDR1 and CDR2: SGHNT, YENEEA. This CDR3 region has 17 residues. The ends lost 5 bases at V and 4 bases at J; junction bases unmatched: 8. The CDR3 loop is CASSAGTSGSSSDTQYF. Here the CDR3 DNA reads TGTGCCAGCAGCGCTGGGACTAGCGGGAGTTCTTCAGATACGCAGTATTTT.

The chain joins TRBV11-2 to TRBJ1-5, with 7 bases fitting TRBD1. J was trimmed by 2 bases and V by 2 bases; bases with no gene match: 3. CDR3 size: 15 residues. Germline-derived CDR1 and CDR2 are SGHAT and FQNNGV. The CDR3 spells CASSLRGQGNQPQHF. The CDR3 bases are TGTGCCAGCAGCTTAAGGGGGCAAGGCAATCAGCCCCAGCATTTT.

The rearrangement joins TRBV19 to TRBJ1-1, with D tentatively TRBD1 (6 bases). V gave up 7 bases and J gave up 4 bases, with 16 bases separating them. The CDR3 spans 14 residues. Germline V gene lookup returns CDR1 LNHDA and CDR2 SQIVND (reference sequence). The CDR3 loop is CASTLGGAVTEAFF. CDR3 DNA sequence: TGTGCCAGTACCCTTGGGGGGGCTGTCACTGAAGCTTTCTTT.

The V gene is TRBV19, the J gene TRBJ1-6, with TRBD1 matching over 9 bases. CDR1 and CDR2 (germline): LNHDA, SQIVND (reference sequence). The trim removed 5 bases at V and 7 bases at J, leaving 6 bases unmatched. The CDR3 spans 15 residues. CDR3 DNA: TGTGCCAGTAGTGGAGGGACAGGGCCCAATTCACCCCTCCACTTT. Translation: CASSGGTGPNSPLHF.

The rearrangement uses TRBV5-1 and TRBJ2-3; a weak D match, TRBD2 (6 bases). In germline, CDR1 is SGHRS, CDR2 YFSETQ. Between the trimmed V and J ends, which lost 0 bases and 0 bases, there was a span of 14 bases. The CDR3 has 17 residues. As DNA, the CDR3 is TGCGCCAGCAGCTTGGTCAAAGGGACTCAAAGCACAGATACGCAGTATTTT. The encoded protein is CASSLVKGTQSTDTQYF. Drawing the rest from reference TRBV5-1 and TRBJ2-3, the complete variable domain is KAGVTQTPRYLIKTRGQQVTLSCSPISGHRSVSWYQQTPGQGLQFLFEYFSETQRNKGNFPGRFSGRQFSNSRSEMNVSTLELGDSALYLCASSLVKGTQSTDTQYFGPGTRLTVL.

The chain links TRBV29-1 to TRBJ1-2, with no clear D. Looked up from germline, CDR1 is SQVTM and CDR2 is ANQGSEA. CDR3 length: 12 residues. Trimming shortened V by 3 bases and J by 1 base, and 6 bases separated the two germline ends. The CDR3 bases are TGCAGCGTTGAGAAGGATAACTATGGCTACACCTTC. It yields the protein CSVEKDNYGYTF.

The rearrangement links TRBV19 to TRBJ2-5; D is perhaps TRBD2 (5 bases). V lost 1 base, J lost 5 bases, and 5 bases lay in between. The CDR3 sequence is 12 residues long. Looked up from germline, CDR1 is LNHDA and CDR2 is SQIVND (reference sequence). The CDR3 region is CASSIGEETQYF. The CDR3 DNA sequence: TGTGCCAGTAGTATAGGGGAGGAGACCCAGTACTTC.